The 26 T cell receptor beta chains below all came from one sample that was sequenced in a study of post-analysis software for immune sequencing data. Study-wide results and caveats: When patients were compared with controls, about five TRBV segments were more frequent, TRBV5-6, TRBV5-1 and TRBV20-1 among them.

These receptors' targets are unknown. The TCR beta cDNA libraries carried unique molecular identifiers. TCRdb passed the PCR reads through MiXCR, listing each CDR3 protein once. Among approximately 160,000 distinct CDR3 sequences listed, approximately 31% were seen once. Specimen: blood. Source of these receptors: a girl aged 5-17 years with multiple sclerosis.

Ten or more counts support this clonotype. The chain combines TRBV20-1 with TRBJ2-1; 9 bases are a match to TRBD2. Trimming removed 5 bases from V and 5 bases from J; junction bases left unmatched: 4. Germline CDR1 DFQATT, CDR2 SNEGSKA (reference sequence). The CDR3 contains 13 residues. This CDR3 is CSAFLAGNNEQFF. DNA of the CDR3: TGCAGTGCTTTCCTAGCGGGAAACAATGAGCAGTTCTTC.

This clonotype appeared once. This rearrangement joins TRBV29-1 to TRBJ2-3, with TRBD1 matching 12 bases. With V trimmed by 4 bases and J by 2 bases, 7 bases remained unmatched. The germline CDR1 and CDR2 sequences are SQVTM and ANQGSEA. The CDR3 spans 16 residues. CDR3 bases: TGCAGCGTTGCCCTGGGACAGGGGGCGAACACAGATACGCAGTATTTT. It translates to CSVALGQGANTDTQYF.

The rearrangement links TRBV15 to TRBJ2-7; D might be TRBD2 (5 bases). CDR3 length: 15 residues. V was clipped by 0 bases and J by 4 bases, with 13 bases between them. From germline, CDR1 is LNHNV and CDR2 YYDKDF (reference sequence). The CDR3 spells CATSRERGEDYEQYF. The CDR3 DNA follows: TGTGCCACCAGCAGAGAACGGGGTGAGGATTACGAGCAGTACTTC.

This clonotype was seen a single time. The chain has TRBV7-9 and TRBJ2-7, with a tentative D call TRBD1 (6 bases). Per the germline V gene, CDR1 is SEHNR and CDR2 is FQNEAQ (reference sequence). The CDR3 runs to 16 residues. Trimming cost V 1 base and J 1 base, with 14 bases left between them. The CDR3 loop reads CASSLGPPGHSYEQYF. The CDR3 coding sequence is TGTGCCAGCAGCTTAGGGCCTCCGGGACATTCCTACGAGCAGTACTTC.

Notes on this clonotype: One base away lies a much larger clone, so this may be a sequencing read error. The chain has TRBV6-4 and TRBJ2-1; no clear D gene. Trimming took 5 bases from V and 0 from J, leaving 14 bases between them. Per germline, CDR1 MRHNA and CDR2 SNTAGT. This CDR3 comprises 16 residues. The CDR3 here is CASSHTCRSSYNEQFF. Here the CDR3 DNA reads TGTGCCAGCAGTCACACCTGCAGAAGCTCCTACAATGAGCAGTTCTTC.

The chain employs TRBV9 and TRBJ1-1; perhaps TRBD1 as D (5 bases). CDR1 is SGDLS and CDR2 is YYNGEE in the germline V gene. With 10 bases removed from V and 0 bases from J, the gap between germline ends came to 13 bases. The CDR3 extends over 13 amino acids. In DNA form, the CDR3 reads TGTGCCGGTTCTCAGGGCTTGAACACTGAAGCTTTCTTT. Amino acid sequence: CAGSQGLNTEAFF.

This clonotype was picked up many times. The chain joins TRBV19 to TRBJ1-4; D remains ambiguous. The CDR3 loop spans 16 amino acids. Trimming left V 7 bases short and J 0 bases short, with 15 bases between. Germline V gives CDR1 LNHDA, CDR2 SQIVND (reference sequence). The DNA of the CDR3 is TGTGCCAGTACCTCCTCGACACGAACAACTAATGAAAAACTGTTTTTT. This translates into CASTSSTRTTNEKLFF. The full variable domain, completed using reference TRBV19 and TRBJ1-4, is DGGITQSPKYLFRKEGQNVTLSCEQNLNHDAMYWYRQDPGQGLRLIYYSQIVNDFQKGDIAEGYSVSREKKESFPLTVTSAQKNPTAFYLCASTSSTRTTNEKLFFGSGTQLSVL.

This clonotype has more than one count but fewer than ten. The chain combines TRBV20-1 with TRBJ2-7; D perhaps matches TRBD1 (5 bases). Trimming took off 3 bases at V and 2 bases at J, with 11 bases between the two ends. The CDR3 contains 13 residues. CDR1 and CDR2 (germline): DFQATT, SNEGSKA (reference sequence). The DNA of the CDR3 is TGCAGTGCTAGGACAGTTGTAGCCTACGAGCAGTACTTC. Residues: CSARTVVAYEQYF.

This clonotype was observed a few times. V usage is TRBV30 and J usage is TRBJ1-5; TRBD1 matches 8 bases. The junction had 3 bases not matched to a gene; V was cut back by 3 bases and J by 2 bases. This CDR3 is 14 amino acids long. CDR1 and CDR2 from the germline V gene are GTSNPN and SVGIG (reference sequence). The CDR3 DNA sequence: TGTGCCTGGAGCGAGGGACAGGGCAATCAGCCCCAGCATTTT. It encodes CAWSEGQGNQPQHF.

This clonotype was observed at least ten times. This chain uses TRBV5-1 with TRBJ2-5; D is unclear. The CDR3 length is 13 residues. Deletions cut 2 bases from V and 5 bases from J, with 10 bases between. Per germline, CDR1 SGHRS and CDR2 YFSETQ. Here the CDR3 DNA reads TGCGCCAGCAGCTTTCCCCCGGAGGAGACCCAGTACTTC. It is translated as CASSFPPEETQYF.

This clonotype was detected many times. J is TRBJ2-1 and V is TRBV7-9; D ambiguous. The germline gives CDR1 SEHNR, CDR2 FQNEAQ (reference sequence). The CDR3 runs 12 residues. V was cut by 2 bases and J by 5 bases, with 4 bases left in between. In DNA, the CDR3 is TGTGCCAGCAGCTTAATTCACAATGAGCAGTTCTTC. Translated, it gives CASSLIHNEQFF.

The chain recombines TRBV28 with TRBJ1-2; D ambiguous. With 2 bases removed from V and 8 bases from J, the gap between germline ends came to 15 bases. Germline-derived CDR1 and CDR2 are MDHEN and SYDVKM. This CDR3 is 14 amino acids long. For the CDR3, the DNA is TGTGCCAGCAGTTTAAGGGTCGTCGTAGTCGGCTACACCTTC. It yields the protein CASSLRVVVVGYTF.

This clonotype was picked up a small number of times. The chain joins TRBV30 to TRBJ2-1; 13 positions agree with TRBD2. Germline V gene lookup returns CDR1 GTSNPN and CDR2 SVGIG (reference sequence). Trimming took 8 bases from V and 8 from J; bases not matched to a gene: 9. This CDR3 is 14 amino acids long. CDR3 nucleotide sequence: TGTGCCGGGACCCGGACTAGCGGGAGCGATGAGCAGTTCTTC. Translated: CAGTRTSGSDEQFF.

The chain recombines TRBV5-1 with TRBJ1-1, with TRBD1 matching over 10 bases. The CDR3 runs to 14 residues. The germline V gene has CDR1 SGHRS and CDR2 YFSETQ. V lost 0 bases and J lost 4; bases outside the gene matches: 0. The CDR3 loop is CASSLGDRGTEAFF. The CDR3 DNA follows: TGCGCCAGCAGCTTGGGGGACAGGGGCACTGAAGCTTTCTTT.

With respect to this clonotype: A much larger clone lies one base from this, so it may be a read error. The rearrangement uses TRBV20-1 and TRBJ2-1; 7 bases align to TRBD2. CDR1 and CDR2 from the germline V gene are DFQATT and SNEGSKA (reference sequence). This CDR3 spans 17 amino acids. J was trimmed by 5 bases and V by 0 bases; bases with no gene match: 13. In DNA, the CDR3 is TGCAGTGCTAGAGATTGGCGGAGGCGGGAGAAGCACAATGAGCAGTTCTTC. Translation: CSARDWRRREKHNEQFF.

As to this clonotype: A much larger clone sits a single nucleotide away, making a read error possible. The V gene is TRBV2, the J gene TRBJ2-3; D call uncertain. V was trimmed by 7 bases and J by 1 base, leaving 12 bases between them. Germline V lookup: CDR1 SNHLY, CDR2 FYNNEI. This CDR3 contains 14 residues. CDR3 region: CASTLIGGTDTQYF. DNA of the CDR3: TGTGCCAGCACTTTGATAGGCGGCACAGATACGCAGTATTTT.

This clonotype has only a few counts. The chain recombines TRBV12-3 or TRBV12-4 with TRBJ1-1; D uncertain. The CDR3 covers 14 residues. The V and J ends lost 5 bases and 4 bases respectively, with 14 bases between them. This CDR3 reads CASSRTLMGTEAFF. The CDR3 nucleotides read TGTGCCAGCAGTAGGACCCTAATGGGCACTGAAGCTTTCTTT.

The chain combines TRBV14 with TRBJ2-1, with TRBD2 as a possible D gene (5 bases). The V and J ends lost 1 base and 3 bases respectively, with 10 bases between them. CDR1 and CDR2 (germline): SGHDN, FVKESK. This CDR3 region has 15 residues. This chain's CDR3 is CASSQGGSVYNEQFF. The DNA of the CDR3 is TGTGCCAGCAGCCAAGGCGGTAGCGTCTACAATGAGCAGTTCTTC.

This clonotype appeared a few times. The genes are TRBV18 and TRBJ2-1; 8 nucleotides line up with TRBD1. Germline loops: CDR1 KGHSH, CDR2 LQKENI. V was pared by 4 bases and J by 6 bases, with 5 bases of the junction left unmatched. The CDR3 runs 14 residues. The CDR3: CASSRRTGTNEQFF. In DNA form, the CDR3 reads TGTGCCAGCTCACGCCGGACAGGGACCAATGAGCAGTTCTTC.

This clonotype came up once. V and J are TRBV2 and TRBJ2-5; D unclear. TRBJ2-4 matches the DNA end more closely, so the J call is doubtful. Germline loops: CDR1 SNHLY, CDR2 FYNNEI. This CDR3 has 14 residues. The CDR3 region has the DNA TGTGCCAGCAGGGGTGGATGGGGATCTAACATTCAGTACTTC. Residues: CASRGGWGSNIQYF.

In this sample, this clonotype turned up many times. This chain joins TRBV28 and TRBJ2-1; TRBD1 agrees at 8 bases. The germline CDR1 and CDR2 sequences are MDHEN and SYDVKM. Trimming at V came to 6 bases and at J to 4 bases, leaving 2 bases not matched to a gene. The CDR3 spans 13 residues. For the CDR3, the DNA is TGTGCCAGCAGGGACAGGGCTTACAATGAGCAGTTCTTC. Translating gives CASRDRAYNEQFF.

This clonotype was counted ten times or more. The chain is built from TRBV12-3 or TRBV12-4 and TRBJ2-7, with D tentatively TRBD2 (6 bases). This CDR3 has 13 residues. The germline V and J ends were trimmed by 4 bases and 6 bases, with 13 bases remaining between them. CDR3 nucleotide sequence: TGTGCCAGCAGTTGGGGGGTTCTCGGCGAGCAGTACTTC. Its protein product is CASSWGVLGEQYF.

This rearrangement joins TRBV20-1 to TRBJ1-4; D unclear. The V end was cut by 4 bases, the J end by 0 bases, with 9 bases between. The CDR3 is made up of 14 amino acids. CDR1 and CDR2 from the germline V gene are DFQATT and SNEGSKA (reference sequence). CDR3 sequence: CSAIEAATNEKLFF. DNA for the CDR3: TGCAGTGCTATCGAAGCAGCAACTAATGAAAAACTGTTTTTT.

V is TRBV20-1 and J is TRBJ2-5; 10 bases are a match to TRBD1. Germline V gene sequence: CDR1 DFQATT, CDR2 SNEGSKA (reference sequence). V shed 3 bases and J 5 bases; nucleotides not matched to a gene: 9. This CDR3 is built from 15 residues. The CDR3 sequence is CSASPGQGTFETQYF. CDR3 sequence (DNA): TGCAGTGCTAGCCCGGGACAGGGGACATTTGAGACCCAGTACTTC.

The rearrangement joins TRBV11-2 to TRBJ2-1, with no clear D. This CDR3 comprises 15 residues. Trimming took 3 bases from V and 5 from J, leaving 14 bases between them. Germline V gives CDR1 SGHAT, CDR2 FQNNGV. Written as DNA, the CDR3 is TGTGCCAGCAGCTTTTCCCCCCTTCGCGACAATGAGCAGTTCTTC. The encoded protein is CASSFSPLRDNEQFF.

The chain has TRBV10-3 and TRBJ1-1, with D hard to call. CDR1 and CDR2 from the germline V gene are ENHRY and SYGVKD. Trimming removed 1 base from V and 0 bases from J, with 15 bases in between. The CDR3 consists of 17 residues. The CDR3 reads CAISEFGVGKMNTEAFF. The DNA of the CDR3 is TGTGCCATCAGTGAGTTCGGTGTCGGGAAGATGAACACTGAAGCTTTCTTT.